A selection of T cell receptor beta chains follows, all from one sample in a study of CD8+CD57+ T cells in acquired aplastic anemia. A single record per CDR3 protein comes from TCRdb applying MiXCR to the reads. The table records more than 250,000 distinct CDR3 sequences, roughly 82% of them present only once. Specimen: sorted CD4+, CD8+, or CD8+CD57+ T cells (not recorded which) from PBMCs. All receptors derive from a human donor with aplastic anemia. The CDR3 runs from the conserved cysteine through the conserved F or W. D genes are given only for firm matches. Clone sizes are given selectively: once, few, many, or a class where the clone is expanded.

>.|TRBJ2-7|TRBV29-1|.
TGCAGCGTTGTGTCGGGCGAATACTCCTACGAGCAGTACTTC
CSVVSGEYSYEQYF
>.|TRBJ2-7|TRBV7-3|TRBD1
TGCGCCAGCAGCCCAGGGGGTAGGGGAAAAGAGCAGTACTTC
CASSPGGRGKEQYF
>once|TRBJ2-1|TRBV7-2|.
TGTGCCAGCAGCTTACGGGTTAGGAGCTCCTACAATGAGCAGTTCTTC
CASSLRVRSSYNEQFF
>.|TRBJ2-1|TRBV7-8|.
TGTGCCAGCAGCTTAGCGGGAGGCGCCGATAGCCATGATCAGTTCTTC
CASSLAGGADSHDQFF
>.|TRBJ1-1|TRBV7-2|.
TGTGCCAGCAGCTCGGACCTGGATTATTACGAGCAGTCTTTCTTT
CASSSDLDYYEQSFF
>.|TRBJ1-6|TRBV25-1|TRBD1
TGTGCCAGCAGTGGGACGGACAGGGGGGGTTCACCCCTCCACTTT
CASSGTDRGGSPLHF
>many|TRBJ2-2|TRBV5-1|.
TGCGCCAGCAGCTTTGAGGAGAACACCGGGGAGCTGTTTTTT
CASSFEENTGELFF
>.|TRBJ1-4|TRBV24-1|.
TGTGCCACCAGTGATTTCCGGGGGAACAATGAAAAACTGTTTTTT
CATSDFRGNNEKLFF
>.|TRBJ2-1|TRBV7-8|.
TGTGCCAGCAGCTTACAGGGAGGTCCCGATACACAGATGCAGTTCTTC
CASSLQGGPDTQMQFF
>.|TRBJ2-7|TRBV15|TRBD1
TGTGCCACCAGCATGACAGGGGCCGGGGAGCTGTACTTC
CATSMTGAGELYF
>.|TRBJ1-1|TRBV2|.
TGTGCCACCAGTACTTTGGGCACTGAAGCTTTCTTT
CATSTLGTEAFF
>many|TRBJ1-6|TRBV2|.
TGTGCCAGCAGTGAAAGACAGAGCTCCTATAATTCACCCCTCCACTTT
CASSERQSSYNSPLHF
>.|TRBJ2-5|TRBV7-7|.
TGTGCCAGCAGCACGTCTACAGGGCTACGAGCAGTACCTCAGTACTTC
CASSTSTGLRAVPQYF
>.|TRBJ2-3|TRBV15|.
TGTGCCACCAGCAGAACGAGCGAGCCAGATACGCAGTACTTT
CATSRTSEPDTQYF
>.|TRBJ1-1|TRBV2|.
TGTGCCAGCAGCGGCGAGGTGACGGCCACGCAAGCTTTCTTT
CASSGEVTATQAFF
>.|TRBJ2-3|TRBV7-3|.
TGTGCCAGCAGGGACGGGGGCAGATATACGGCCAATTTT
CASRDGGRYTANF
>.|TRBJ1-2|TRBV2|TRBD1
TGTGCCAGCAGCGCACGGGACAGGGGCGTGCAGTATGTCTACACCTTC
CASSARDRGVQYVYTF
>.|TRBJ2-5|TRBV29-1|.
TGCAGCGTTGATATGGGGTTAGGGGACCAAGAGACCCAGTACTTC
CSVDMGLGDQETQYF
>few|TRBJ2-3|TRBV6-5|TRBD2
TGTGCCATCAGTACCGGACTAGCGGCGGTAGATACGCAGTATTTT
CAISTGLAAVDTQYF
>.|TRBJ1-1|TRBV7-9|.
TGTGCCAGCAGCTTAGAGCTGAACTCCAAGACTGAAGCCTTCTTT
CASSLELNSKTEAFF
>once|TRBJ1-2|TRBV19|TRBD1
TGTGCCACATCGCCCGGGACAGTAGTTTATGGCTACACCTTC
CATSPGTVVYGYTF
>once|TRBJ2-7|TRBV7-3|.
TGTGCCAGCAGGCACCTTGTCCCGGGAGTCCAGGAGCAGTACTTC
CASRHLVPGVQEQYF
>.|TRBJ2-7|TRBV6-1|.
TGTGCCAGCAGCCTTCTCGCACTTTCCTACACGCAGTACTTC
CASSLLALSYTQYF
>few|TRBJ2-7|TRBV7-3|.
TGTGCCAGCAGCCCAACCGGGACGAGTCCCTACGAGCAGTACTTC
CASSPTGTSPYEQYF
>.|TRBJ2-1|TRBV20-1|TRBD2
TGCAGTGCTAGCTGGCTAGCGGGGGGAGTCAATGAGCAGTTCTTC
CSASWLAGGVNEQFF
>.|TRBJ2-5|TRBV7-9|.
TGTGCCAGCACCAGAGGGAGCGAGCAAGCGACGGCCTACTTC
CASTRGSEQATAYF
>few|TRBJ1-1|TRBV7-8|.
TGTGCCAGCAGCTTAGCGGTGGCAGCCGATACGCAGGCTTTCTTT
CASSLAVAADTQAFF
>.|TRBJ2-5|TRBV14|.
TGTGCCAGCAGCCAAGATCCAGGGGGGATGAACACTAGGGGAGAGACCCAGTACTTC
CASSQDPGGMNTRGETQYF
>few|TRBJ1-3|TRBV12-3/TRBV12-4|TRBD1
TGTGCCAGCAGTGCAACAGGGGGCTCTGGAAACACCATATATTTT
CASSATGGSGNTIYF
>.|TRBJ2-5|TRBV20-1|.
TGCAGTGCCAGAATAGAGACCCAGTACTTC
CSARIETQYF
>.|TRBJ1-6|TRBV7-9|.
TGTGCCAGCAGCTTAAAGGCGCAGAATTCACCCCTCCACTTT
CASSLKAQNSPLHF
>.|TRBJ2-7|TRBV29-1|.
TGCAGCGTTGCTTCTGGGATCGACTACGAGCAGTACTTC
CSVASGIDYEQYF
>.|TRBJ2-3|TRBV7-2|TRBD2
TGTGCCAGCAGCTTAGGGCTAGCGGGAGACAATGAGCAGTTT
CASSLGLAGDNEQF
>.|TRBJ2-6|TRBV7-6|.
TGTGCCAGCAGCTTAGCCCACGGGACCAAAGACACCCAGCTGACTTTC
CASSLAHGTKDTQLTF
>few|TRBJ1-1|TRBV7-9|.
TGTGCCAGCAGCTTAGAAAGAAGCGGGGGGAGCGATGATTTCTTT
CASSLERSGGSDDFF
>.|TRBJ2-3|TRBV7-9|TRBD2
TGTGCCAGCAGCCCAGGGGCGGGGGGCCGGGTGACCCATTTT
CASSPGAGGRVTHF
>.|TRBJ2-1|TRBV7-8|.
TGTGCCAGCAGCTGCCAAAACAGCGCGTACAGTTATGACCAGTTCTTC
CASSCQNSAYSYDQFF
>few|TRBJ2-3|TRBV7-9|.
TGTGCCAGCAGCCCACCACAGGGGCGGAACACCCGGGAGTTT
CASSPPQGRNTREF
>.|TRBJ2-1|TRBV7-8|.
TGTGCCAGCAGCTTTCCGGGAAGCCCCGGGAGCCATGAGCAGTTCTTC
CASSFPGSPGSHEQFF
>few|TRBJ1-3|TRBV9|.
TGTGCCAGCAGCGTAGACGGAGGAAACACCATATATTTT
CASSVDGGNTIYF
>.|TRBJ2-3|TRBV7-9|.
TGTGCCAGCAGCTTAGCGGGAGGTGGGGATAGGGAGTATTTT
CASSLAGGGDREYF
>many|TRBJ2-1|TRBV12-3/TRBV12-4|.
TGTGCCAGCAGTTTGCTTTCAGGGGATGAGCAGTTCTTC
CASSLLSGDEQFF